The 26 T cell receptor beta chains below come from one sample, sequenced in a study of patients and donors after allogeneic stem cell transplantation. TCRdb re-called the RT-PCR reads through MiXCR, storing one row per CDR3 protein. This table has about 150,000 distinct CDR3 sequences, approximately 35% appearing once. The sample was blood, either unsorted or a sorted T cell fraction (not recorded which). The receptors were sampled from a human donor who was either an allogeneic HSCT recipient or a stem cell or donor lymphocyte infusion donor (not recorded which). It is not recorded whose cells these are; they may come from a transplant donor.

The CDR3 DNA is TGTGCCAGCAGCGTAGGTAGCGGGGGGTTCACAGATACGCAGTATTTT. It encodes CASSVGSGGFTDTQYF. The chain couples TRBV9 to TRBJ2-3, with 10 positions matching TRBD2. Looked up from germline, CDR1 is SGDLS and CDR2 is YYNGEE. With V trimmed by 0 bases and J by 2 bases, 3 bases remained unmatched. The CDR3 is 16 amino acids.

This clonotype was detected a few times. The chain uses TRBV27 and TRBJ1-2; the match to TRBD1 covers 7 bases. Unmatched junction bases numbered 7, after V lost 8 bases and J lost 7 bases. Per the germline V gene, CDR1 is MNHEY and CDR2 is SMNVEV (reference sequence). The CDR3 has 12 amino acids. CDR3 sequence (DNA): TGTGCCAGCCGGGACAGTGGGTCTGGCTACACCTTC. The encoded protein is CASRDSGSGYTF.

The rearrangement links TRBV20-1 to TRBJ2-3; tentatively, D is TRBD2 (6 bases). The V and J ends lost 1 base and 4 bases respectively, with 12 bases between them. Germline CDR1 DFQATT, CDR2 SNEGSKA (reference sequence). CDR3 size: 14 residues. The CDR3 sequence is CSARVRLVPDTQYF. DNA of the CDR3: TGCAGTGCTAGAGTTAGACTAGTCCCAGATACGCAGTATTTT.

This clonotype was picked up a small number of times. This rearrangement joins TRBV15 to TRBJ1-5; 9 bases are shared with TRBD1. The CDR3 spans 18 residues. The V gene's germline CDR1 is LNHNV and CDR2 YYDKDF (reference sequence). Trimming removed 1 base from V and 0 bases from J; junction bases left unmatched: 7. CDR3 DNA sequence: TGTGCCACCAGCAGAGGAGGACAGGGGATTTATAGCAATCAGCCCCAGCATTTT. This translates into CATSRGGQGIYSNQPQHF.

This chain joins TRBV9 and TRBJ1-2; TRBD1 agrees at 9 bases. Germline V gives CDR1 SGDLS, CDR2 YYNGEE. The CDR3 covers 13 residues. Losses at the gene ends were 4 bases for V and 5 bases for J; bases not matched to a gene: 3. As DNA, the CDR3 is TGTGCCAGCAGCATCGGACAGGGGTATGGCTACACCTTC. Its protein is CASSIGQGYGYTF. The variable domain in full, with the rest retrieved from reference TRBV9 and TRBJ1-2, is DSGVTQTPKHLITATGQRVTLRCSPRSGDLSVYWYQQSLDQGLQFLIQYYNGEERAKGNILERFSAQQFPDLHSELNLSSLELGDSALYFCASSIGQGYGYTFGSGTRLTVV.

This clonotype has only a few counts. V gene TRBV5-1 combines with J gene TRBJ2-2, with 8 bases matching TRBD2. Trimming took 4 bases from V and 0 from J; bases not matched to a gene: 8. The CDR3 spans 17 residues. In germline, CDR1 is SGHRS, CDR2 YFSETQ. As DNA, the CDR3 is TGCGCCAGCAGCGACGCCGTAGCGGGGACGAACACCGGGGAGCTGTTTTTT. Translated: CASSDAVAGTNTGELFF.

The chain uses TRBV4-3 and TRBJ2-7; TRBD1 agrees at 7 bases. Trimming removed 1 base from V and 1 base from J; junction bases left unmatched: 4. CDR1 is LGHNA, CDR2 YSLEER, per germline. The length of the CDR3 is 15 residues. This chain's CDR3 is CASSQGTQGSYEQYF. The CDR3 bases are TGCGCCAGCAGCCAAGGGACACAGGGGTCCTACGAGCAGTACTTC.

This clonotype was detected only once. The chain combines TRBV12-5 with TRBJ2-3; D is undetermined. The V gene's germline CDR1 is LGHNT and CDR2 FRNRAP. This CDR3 contains 13 residues. Trimming shortened V by 8 bases and J by 3 bases, and 12 bases separated the two germline ends. The CDR3 here is CASTKGLTDTQYF. The CDR3 nucleotides are TGTGCTAGTACGAAGGGTCTGACAGATACGCAGTATTTT.

V and J are TRBV6-5 and TRBJ1-2; 7 bases align to TRBD1. CDR3 length equals 14 residues. The V and J ends lost 0 bases and 4 bases, in that order; junction bases with no gene match: 2. From germline, CDR1 is MNHEY and CDR2 SVGAGI. The CDR3 bases are TGTGCCAGCAGTTACTCCCGACAGGGCTATGGCTACACCTTC. It translates to CASSYSRQGYGYTF.

The chain employs TRBV6-6 and TRBJ1-1; no clear D gene. V was shortened by 2 bases and J by 1 base, with 11 bases between the two germline ends. The germline V gene has CDR1 MNHNY and CDR2 SVGAGI (reference sequence). The CDR3 spans 15 residues. The DNA of the CDR3 is TGTGCCAGCAGTTACGGGCCCAACACGAACACTGAAGCTTTCTTT. Translating it yields CASSYGPNTNTEAFF.

The chain couples TRBV4-2 to TRBJ1-1; D is perhaps TRBD1 (5 bases). Germline CDR1 LGHNA, CDR2 YNFKEQ. This CDR3 comprises 13 residues. V shed 1 base and J shed 4 bases, with 7 bases lying between them. The CDR3 region is CASSQARGTEAFF. In nucleotides, the CDR3 is TGTGCCAGCAGCCAAGCGAGGGGCACTGAAGCTTTCTTT.

The V call is TRBV12-3 or TRBV12-4, the J call TRBJ1-4; D remains ambiguous. V lost 1 base, J lost 7 bases, and 13 bases lay in between. This CDR3 region has 15 residues. This chain's CDR3 is CASSLGTGVSEKLFF. The DNA of the CDR3 is TGTGCCAGCAGTTTAGGGACCGGGGTCAGTGAAAAACTGTTTTTT.

This clonotype has just one count. J is TRBJ2-5 and V is TRBV12-3 or TRBV12-4, with 7 bases lining up with TRBD1. CDR3 length: 15 amino acids. Trimming cost V 1 base and J 5 bases; bases outside gene matches: 7. The DNA of the CDR3 is TGTGCCAGCAGTTTAGTCACAGGGGCTCTGGAGACCCAGTACTTC. Translated, it gives CASSLVTGALETQYF.

The chain joins TRBV21-1 to TRBJ1-2. TRBV21-1 is a pseudogene segment. The CDR3 is 14 residues long. CDR3 coding DNA: TGTGCCAGCAGCAAAGCAGGGGAGGGCGATGGCTACACCTTC. This sequence encodes CASSKAGEGDGYTF.

The chain combines TRBV12-3 or TRBV12-4 with TRBJ1-1; maybe TRBD1 (5 bases). V lost 3 bases and J 1 base, leaving 18 bases between the germline ends. The CDR3 consists of 17 residues. The DNA of the CDR3 is TGTGCCAGCAGTTTGGAGCAGGGACTATCCACGAACACTGAAGCTTTCTTT. It is translated as CASSLEQGLSTNTEAFF.

This rearrangement joins TRBV7-9 to TRBJ1-1, with D unresolved. The germline V and J ends were trimmed by 7 bases and 6 bases, with 12 bases remaining between them. The germline V gene encodes CDR1 SEHNR and CDR2 FQNEAQ (reference sequence). The CDR3 extends over 12 amino acids. CDR3 in amino acids: CASTPGTPEAFF. For the CDR3, the DNA is TGTGCCAGCACCCCGGGAACCCCTGAAGCTTTCTTT.

This clonotype was detected a few times. The rearrangement joins TRBV5-1 to TRBJ2-3, with D tentatively TRBD2 (6 bases). The germline CDR1 and CDR2 sequences are SGHRS and YFSETQ. V gave up 9 bases and J gave up 6 bases, with 17 bases separating them. The CDR3 runs to 13 residues. CDR3 sequence: CATAELAKDTQYF. As DNA, the CDR3 is TGCGCCACCGCAGAACTAGCTAAGGATACGCAGTATTTT. The entire variable domain, with the rest obtained from reference TRBV5-1 and TRBJ2-3, is as follows: KAGVTQTPRYLIKTRGQQVTLSCSPISGHRSVSWYQQTPGQGLQFLFEYFSETQRNKGNFPGRFSGRQFSNSRSEMNVSTLELGDSALYLCATAELAKDTQYFGPGTRLTVL.

This clonotype was found a few times. The V and J genes are TRBV12-3 or TRBV12-4 and TRBJ1-5, with no clear D. V gave up 2 bases and J gave up 5 bases, with 4 bases separating them. The CDR3 length is 12 residues. The CDR3 here is CASSLLDQPQHF. CDR3 DNA sequence: TGTGCCAGCAGTTTATTAGATCAGCCCCAGCATTTT.

This clonotype was seen a few times. The chain carries TRBV13 and TRBJ2-5, with D unresolved. The CDR3 totals 14 residues. CDR1 is PRHDT, CDR2 FYEKMQ, per germline (reference sequence). The V end lost 4 bases, the J end lost 1 base, and 10 bases lay between the germline ends. CDR3: CASSSQTGQETQYF. CDR3 sequence (DNA): TGTGCCAGCAGCTCACAGACCGGCCAAGAGACCCAGTACTTC.

Notes on this clonotype: Sequence at one end of the junction differs from germline and may be a read error. The chain is built from TRBV7-9 and TRBJ1-1; 8 nucleotides align to TRBD1. The germline V gene encodes CDR1 SEHNR and CDR2 FQNEAQ (reference sequence). This CDR3 is 14 amino acids long. The CDR3 DNA sequence: TGCGCCAGCAGCCTCGGGACAGGGAACACTGAAGCTTTCTTT. This codes for CASSLGTGNTEAFF.

There are many counts of this clonotype. CDR3 DNA: TGTGCCAGCAGCTTAGACCGACATCCCAAAGATTATAATTCACCCCTCCACTTT. The encoded protein is CASSLDRHPKDYNSPLHF. The chain employs TRBV11-2 and TRBJ1-6; D unclear. The CDR3 has 18 amino acids. From germline, CDR1 is SGHAT and CDR2 FQNNGV. V shed 0 bases and J shed 4 bases, with 16 bases lying between them.

The chain recombines TRBV7-3 with TRBJ2-1; tentatively, D is TRBD1 or TRBD2 (5 bases each). This CDR3 is built from 16 residues. Trimming removed 2 bases at V and 0 bases at J, with 11 bases between. Germline lookup yields CDR1 SGHTA and CDR2 FQGTGA. CDR3 protein: CASSLLGDSSYNEQFF. DNA of the CDR3: TGTGCCAGCAGCTTATTGGGGGATTCCTCCTACAATGAGCAGTTCTTC. Looking up the rest from reference TRBV7-3 and TRBJ2-1 gives the full variable domain: GAGVSQTPSNKVTEKGKYVELRCDPISGHTALYWYRQSLGQGPEFLIYFQGTGAADDSGLPNDRFFAVRPEGSVSTLKIQRTERGDSAVYLCASSLLGDSSYNEQFFGPGTRLTVL.

The chain is built from TRBV10-3 and TRBJ1-2; 7 bases agree with TRBD1. The V segment lost 7 bases and the J segment 5 bases; nucleotides outside the gene matches: 7. This CDR3 spans 13 amino acids. Looked up from germline, CDR1 is ENHRY and CDR2 is SYGVKD. The chain's CDR3 is CAITSGGLYGYTF. CDR3 sequence (DNA): TGTGCCATCACCTCAGGGGGGCTTTATGGCTACACCTTC.

The rearrangement uses TRBV7-9 and TRBJ2-7; D unclear. Germline lookup yields CDR1 SEHNR and CDR2 FQNEAQ (reference sequence). The CDR3 is made up of 13 amino acids. DNA of the CDR3: TGTTCCAGCAGCGTCGGGTCTTTTTACGAGCAGTACGTC. It yields the protein CSSSVGSFYEQYV.

This clonotype has just a few counts. This chain links TRBV20-1 with TRBJ2-7; D may match TRBD1 or TRBD2 (5 bases each). V lost 7 bases and J lost 4, with 8 bases in between. This CDR3 has 10 residues. Germline values: CDR1 DFQATT, CDR2 SNEGSKA (reference sequence). The CDR3 bases are TGCAGTGGGGGGATATACGAGCAGTACTTC. Protein: CSGGIYEQYF.

The chain carries TRBV12-3 or TRBV12-4 and TRBJ1-3, with TRBD1 as a possible D gene (5 bases). CDR3 length equals 15 residues. The V and J ends lost 5 bases and 0 bases respectively, with 11 bases between them. The CDR3: CASSDKGLSGNTIYF. In DNA, the CDR3 is TGTGCCAGCAGTGACAAGGGGCTCTCTGGAAACACCATATATTTT.